Given below is one TCR beta chain in context. Method: immunoSEQ multiplex PCR; TCRdb's copy keeps in-frame clones and lacks some. Seen here are roughly 80,000 clones, around 89% observed once, and the top ten hold 0.41%. Germline V gene sequence: CDR1 SNHLY, CDR2 FYNNEI. The CDR3 is 13 residues long. V lost 7 bases to trimming and J lost 8 bases, with 14 bases between them. This sample was included in a study of technical replicates of blood from a few donors. This sequence was found in a human donor in good health. Sequencing was done on a sample of T cells isolated from PBMCs. The chain joins TRBV2 to TRBJ1-4; D remains ambiguous. DNA of the CDR3: TGTGCCAGCAATAGGGAGGGTGTCGAAAAACTGTTTTTT. Translating gives CASNREGVEKLFF.